The rows below give T cell receptor beta chains drawn from one sample of a study of cytomegalovirus exposure and HLA in healthy donors. The protocol was immunoSEQ multiplex PCR, while the TCRdb copy is restricted to in-frame clones and leaves out a portion. This table has 150,000 or so clones, roughly 73% appearing once. The material sequenced was PBMCs. Every receptor here comes from a woman aged 35 to 49 in good health and CMV-seropositive. Each CDR3 is given with its conserved first and last residue. The D gene is left open where the match is weak. Not every row has a clone size; where given, it reads once, few, many or a size class.

abundance	v_gene	j_gene	d_gene	CDR3nt	CDR3aa
NA	TRBV14	TRBJ2-7	TRBD2	TGTGCCAGCAGCCAAGAGGTTAGCGGGAGGAGGTACGAGCAGTACTTC	CASSQEVSGRRYEQYF
NA	TRBV5-8	TRBJ2-5	TRBD1	TGTGCCAGTGACAGGGCAAGGATAGGGACCCAGTACTTC	CASDRARIGTQYF
NA	TRBV6-1	TRBJ1-2	TRBD1	TGTGCCAGCAGAACACAGGGGGCAGGTGGCTACACCTTC	CASRTQGAGGYTF
NA	TRBV23-1	TRBJ2-1	NA	TGCGCCAGTGCTAGGTCAGTGCGCCACTCAATCACCTACAATGAGCAGTTCTTC	CASARSVRHSITYNEQFF
NA	TRBV10-3	TRBJ1-1	NA	TGTGCCATCAGTGAAACGGTCAGCGAGGAAGCTTTCTTT	CAISETVSEEAFF
few	TRBV2	TRBJ1-4	TRBD1	TGTGCCAGCAGTATACTACCCGGGACAGTGAATGAAAAACTGTTTTTT	CASSILPGTVNEKLFF
once	TRBV5-1	TRBJ2-5	TRBD1	TGCGCCAGCAGCTGGACAGGGGGTCAGACCCAGTACTTC	CASSWTGGQTQYF
NA	TRBV9	TRBJ1-1	NA	TGTGCCAGCAGCGTAGGGGCTACTGAAGCTTTCTTT	CASSVGATEAFF
NA	TRBV6-5	TRBJ1-1	TRBD1	TGTGCCAGCAGCCGACAGGGAAAGGGTGAAGCTTTCTTT	CASSRQGKGEAFF
NA	TRBV28	TRBJ1-3	NA	TGTGCCAGCAGCACACCGGGATCCAATTCTGGAAACACCATATATTTT	CASSTPGSNSGNTIYF
NA	TRBV5-4	TRBJ2-5	TRBD1	TGTGCCAGCACCCCGGGACAGCGAACGGGGGAGACCCAGTACTTC	CASTPGQRTGETQYF
NA	TRBV6-4	TRBJ2-1	NA	TGTGCCAGCAGTGCGGTAGGGCTAGCGATGAATGAGCAGTTCTTC	CASSAVGLAMNEQFF
NA	TRBV6-6	TRBJ1-5	TRBD1	TGTGCCAGCAGTATGACAGGGGGCGGCAATCAGCCCCAGCATTTT	CASSMTGGGNQPQHF
NA	TRBV30	TRBJ2-1	TRBD2	TGTGCCTGGAGCACAACTAGCGGGAGGTTGCCTGAGCAGTTCTTC	CAWSTTSGRLPEQFF
few	TRBV19	TRBJ2-7	NA	TGTGCCAGTAGTATAGCCGGTCGCTCCTACGAGCAGTACTTC	CASSIAGRSYEQYF
NA	TRBV6-1	TRBJ2-7	NA	TGTGCCAGCAGTGAAGCGGCGGGTTACCCCTACGAGCAGTACTTC	CASSEAAGYPYEQYF
NA	TRBV7-6	TRBJ2-3	TRBD1	TGTGCCAGCAGCTCAAGGACAGGGGGTACCACAGATACGCAGTATTTT	CASSSRTGGTTDTQYF
NA	TRBV7-9	TRBJ2-5	NA	TGTTCCAGCAGCCTCCGGATTAGCAGGGGCTTCGAGACCCAGTACTTC	CSSSLRISRGFETQYF
NA	TRBV7-2	TRBJ2-1	NA	TGTGCCAGCAGCTTAGTTCCGGGGAGCTCCTACAATGAGCAGTTCTTC	CASSLVPGSSYNEQFF
NA	TRBV7-8	TRBJ1-5	NA	TGTGCCAGCAGCTTAACGGACAGTCAGCCCCAGCATTTT	CASSLTDSQPQHF
NA	TRBV19	TRBJ1-2	TRBD1	TGTGCCAGTATAGACAGGGGGCAGTACTATGGCTACACCTTC	CASIDRGQYYGYTF
NA	TRBV4-1	TRBJ2-2	TRBD1	TGCGCCAGCAGCCAAGAGGCTCAAGAAGGACAGGCTACCGGGGAGCTGTTTTTT	CASSQEAQEGQATGELFF
NA	TRBV7-2	TRBJ1-1	TRBD1	TGTGCCAGCAGCACATACCCGACAGGGGGCAACACTGAAGCTTTCTTT	CASSTYPTGGNTEAFF
NA	TRBV11-1	TRBJ2-3	TRBD1	TGTGCCAGCAGCCAGTTACAGGGGTATACAGATACGCAGTATTTT	CASSQLQGYTDTQYF
NA	TRBV5-1	TRBJ2-7	TRBD1	TGCGCCAGCAGAAAGGGACAGGGGTTCCACGAGCAGTACTTC	CASRKGQGFHEQYF
NA	TRBV27	TRBJ2-1	NA	TGTGCCAGCAGTTTAACCCCTAGCCGCGGCGGTTCTTATAGGGATGAGCAGTTCTTC	CASSLTPSRGGSYRDEQFF
once	TRBV7-3	TRBJ2-1	TRBD2	TGTGCCAGCAGCTTTTTGGGAGGGCCGAGGTACAATGAGCAGTTCTTC	CASSFLGGPRYNEQFF
once	TRBV27	TRBJ1-6	TRBD1	TGTGCCAGCAGCTACAGGGGCTTGAATTCACCCCTCCACTTT	CASSYRGLNSPLHF
NA	TRBV28	TRBJ2-7	TRBD1	TGTGCCAGCAGTTCGCCGGCGGGACAGGGTAGCGAGCAGTACTTC	CASSSPAGQGSEQYF
NA	TRBV18	TRBJ2-1	TRBD1	TGTGCCAGCTCACCAGGTCAGGGGGCCCCTAATAAGCAGTTCTTC	CASSPGQGAPNKQFF
NA	TRBV4-2	TRBJ1-5	TRBD1	TGTGCCAGCAGCCAAGATCGGGAACAGGGGGCGGATGAGAGCAATCAGCCCCAGCATTTT	CASSQDREQGADESNQPQHF
NA	TRBV19	TRBJ2-2	NA	TGTGCCAGTAGTATATTGGCGGCCGGGGAGCTGTTTTTT	CASSILAAGELFF
NA	TRBV28	TRBJ1-1	NA	TGTGCCAGCAGTCTGACAGGTCTGAACACTGAAGCTTTCTTT	CASSLTGLNTEAFF
once	TRBV27	TRBJ2-5	TRBD1	TGTGCCAGCCGTGGACAGGGGAGGGAGACCCAGTACTTC	CASRGQGRETQYF
once	TRBV7-2	TRBJ2-3	TRBD1	TGTGCCAGCACCATGGGGACAGGGTTCACAGATACGCAGTATTTT	CASTMGTGFTDTQYF
NA	TRBV27	TRBJ2-2	TRBD2	TGTGCCAGCAGTCGCCTAGCGGGAGGGCTAACCGGGGAGCTGTTTTTT	CASSRLAGGLTGELFF
NA	TRBV28	TRBJ1-5	NA	TGTGCCAGCAGTTTATGGGGGGCCGGTAGCAATCAGCCCCAGCATTTT	CASSLWGAGSNQPQHF